This T cell receptor beta chain was identified during a study of blood T cells in healthy people across ages. Study results and caveats: The CMV status of each donor remained undetermined, and this could have confounded shifts in expanded clonotypes. Donors of long life had a larger count of naive CD4+ cells and greater diversity than aged donors. From one million sequenced T cells, diversity estimates were lower bounds.

Concerning this clonotype: No antigen is known for it.

Samples each yielded at least 6 micrograms of total RNA. Primed by a sample-barcoded 5' primer and a J-beta primer mix, a second PCR proceeded for about 7 to 11 cycles. TCRdb reanalysed the 5' RACE reads using MiXCR and keeps one entry per CDR3 protein. The data hold just under 750,000 distinct CDR3 sequences, with around a fifth observed a single time. The length of the CDR3 is 12 residues. Germline V gene sequence: CDR1 SNHLY, CDR2 FYNNEI. Trimming cost V 2 bases and J 8 bases, with 9 bases left between them. The chain has TRBV2 and TRBJ1-2; D possibly corresponds to TRBD1 (6 bases). The source material was blood. This clonotype originated in a man in his 70s in good health. The CDR3 sequence: CASSERGGGYTF. CDR3 DNA: TGTGCCAGCAGTGAACGGGGGGGCGGCTACACCTTC.